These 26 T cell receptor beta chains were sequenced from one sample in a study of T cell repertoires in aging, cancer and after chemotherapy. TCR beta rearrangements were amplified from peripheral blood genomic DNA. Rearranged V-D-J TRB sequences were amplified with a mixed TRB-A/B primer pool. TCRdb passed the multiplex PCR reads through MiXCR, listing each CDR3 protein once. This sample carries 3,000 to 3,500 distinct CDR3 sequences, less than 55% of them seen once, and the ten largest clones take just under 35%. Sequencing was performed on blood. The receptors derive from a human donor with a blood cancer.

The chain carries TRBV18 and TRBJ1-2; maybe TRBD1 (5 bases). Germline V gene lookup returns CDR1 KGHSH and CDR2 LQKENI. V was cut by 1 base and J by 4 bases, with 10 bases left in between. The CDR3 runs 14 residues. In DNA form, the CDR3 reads TGTGCCAGCTCACCACTCGGACATCCCTATGGCTACACCTTC. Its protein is CASSPLGHPYGYTF.

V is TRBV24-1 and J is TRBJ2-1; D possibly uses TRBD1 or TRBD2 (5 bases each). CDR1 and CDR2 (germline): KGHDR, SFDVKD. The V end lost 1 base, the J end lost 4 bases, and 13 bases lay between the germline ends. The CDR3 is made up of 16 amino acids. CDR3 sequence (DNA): TGTGCCACCAGTGATTTCCAGGGACGCGAGTACAATGAGCAGTTCTTC. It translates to CATSDFQGREYNEQFF.

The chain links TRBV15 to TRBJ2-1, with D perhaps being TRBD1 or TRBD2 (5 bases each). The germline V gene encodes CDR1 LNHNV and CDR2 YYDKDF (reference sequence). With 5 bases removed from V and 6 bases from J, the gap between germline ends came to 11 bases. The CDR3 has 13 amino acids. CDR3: CATSQGGGNEQFF. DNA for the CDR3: TGTGCCACCAGCCAGGGTGGGGGCAATGAGCAGTTCTTC.

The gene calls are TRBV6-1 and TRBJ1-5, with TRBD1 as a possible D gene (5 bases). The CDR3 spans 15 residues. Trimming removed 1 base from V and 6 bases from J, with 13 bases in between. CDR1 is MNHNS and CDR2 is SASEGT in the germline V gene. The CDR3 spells CASSEDQGGSQPQHF. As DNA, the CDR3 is TGTGCCAGCAGTGAAGACCAGGGAGGGAGTCAGCCCCAGCATTTT.

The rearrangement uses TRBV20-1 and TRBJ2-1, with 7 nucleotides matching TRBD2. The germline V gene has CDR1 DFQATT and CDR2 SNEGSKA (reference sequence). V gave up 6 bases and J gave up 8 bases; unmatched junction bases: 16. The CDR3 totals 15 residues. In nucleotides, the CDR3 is TGCAGTGCCGCACTCACCCGGACTAGGGAGGATGAGCAGTTCTTC. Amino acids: CSAALTRTREDEQFF.

The CDR3 nucleotides are TGTGCCAGCAGGGGCTTGGGACAGATCAATCAGCCCCAGCATTTT. The encoded protein is CASRGLGQINQPQHF. The gene calls are TRBV6-5 and TRBJ1-5; 7 nucleotides line up with TRBD1. Germline CDR1 and CDR2: MNHEY and SVGAGI. The ends lost 6 bases at V and 3 bases at J; junction bases unmatched: 8. This CDR3 region has 15 residues.

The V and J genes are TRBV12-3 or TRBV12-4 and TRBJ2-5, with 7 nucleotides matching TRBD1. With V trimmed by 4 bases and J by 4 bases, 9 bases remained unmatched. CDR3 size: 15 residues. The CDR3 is CASSSLTGRVETQYF. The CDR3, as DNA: TGTGCCAGCAGTTCCCTGACAGGGCGTGTAGAGACCCAGTACTTC.

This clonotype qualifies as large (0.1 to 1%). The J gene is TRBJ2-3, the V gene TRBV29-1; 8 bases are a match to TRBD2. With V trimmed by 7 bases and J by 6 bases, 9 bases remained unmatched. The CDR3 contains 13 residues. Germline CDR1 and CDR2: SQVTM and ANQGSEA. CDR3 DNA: TGCAGCGGGGGACTAGTTTTTGCCGATACGCAGTATTTT. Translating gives CSGGLVFADTQYF.

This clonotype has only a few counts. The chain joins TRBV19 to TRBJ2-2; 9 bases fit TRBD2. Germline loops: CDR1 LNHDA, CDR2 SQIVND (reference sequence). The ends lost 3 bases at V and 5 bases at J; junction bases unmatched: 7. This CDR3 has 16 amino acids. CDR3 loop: CASSMSLAGFTGELFF. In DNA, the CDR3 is TGTGCCAGTAGTATGTCTCTAGCGGGATTTACCGGGGAGCTGTTTTTT.

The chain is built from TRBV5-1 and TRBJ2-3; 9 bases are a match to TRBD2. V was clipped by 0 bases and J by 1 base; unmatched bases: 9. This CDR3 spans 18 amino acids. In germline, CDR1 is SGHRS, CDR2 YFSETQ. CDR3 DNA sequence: TGCGCCAGCAGCTTGGTTCCCGGCGGGAGGGCCGGCACAGATACGCAGTATTTT. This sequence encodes CASSLVPGGRAGTDTQYF.

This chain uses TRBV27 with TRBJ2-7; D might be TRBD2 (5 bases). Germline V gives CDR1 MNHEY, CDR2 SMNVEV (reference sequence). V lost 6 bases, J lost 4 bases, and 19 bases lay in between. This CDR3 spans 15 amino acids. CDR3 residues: CASRLRGVAGYEQYF. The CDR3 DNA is TGTGCCAGCAGACTACGGGGAGTAGCCGGGTACGAGCAGTACTTC.

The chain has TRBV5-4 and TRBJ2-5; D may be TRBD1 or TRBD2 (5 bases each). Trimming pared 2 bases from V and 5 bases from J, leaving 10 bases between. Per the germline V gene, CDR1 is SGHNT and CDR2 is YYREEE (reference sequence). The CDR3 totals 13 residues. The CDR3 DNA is TGTGCCAGCAGCTTCAGGGACGCGGAGACCCAGTACTTC. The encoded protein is CASSFRDAETQYF.

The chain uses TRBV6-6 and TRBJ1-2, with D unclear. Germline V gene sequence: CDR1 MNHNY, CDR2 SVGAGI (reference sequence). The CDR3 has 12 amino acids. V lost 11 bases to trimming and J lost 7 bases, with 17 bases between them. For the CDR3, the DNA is TGTGCCTCGCAGGTCGGGCGGGGTGGCTACACCTTC. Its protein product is CASQVGRGGYTF.

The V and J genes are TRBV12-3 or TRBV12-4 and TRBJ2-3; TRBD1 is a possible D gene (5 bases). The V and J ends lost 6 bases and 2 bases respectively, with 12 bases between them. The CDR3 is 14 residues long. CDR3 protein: CASRKDINTDTQYF. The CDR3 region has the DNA TGTGCCAGCAGAAAGGACATAAACACAGATACGCAGTATTTT.

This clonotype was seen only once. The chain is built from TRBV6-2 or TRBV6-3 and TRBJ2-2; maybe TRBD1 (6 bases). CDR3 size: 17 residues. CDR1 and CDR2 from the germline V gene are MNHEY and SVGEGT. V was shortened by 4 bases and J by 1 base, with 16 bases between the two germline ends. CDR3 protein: CASSWTYRVLNTGELFF. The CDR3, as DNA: TGTGCCAGCAGTTGGACCTACAGGGTCCTGAACACCGGGGAGCTGTTTTTT.

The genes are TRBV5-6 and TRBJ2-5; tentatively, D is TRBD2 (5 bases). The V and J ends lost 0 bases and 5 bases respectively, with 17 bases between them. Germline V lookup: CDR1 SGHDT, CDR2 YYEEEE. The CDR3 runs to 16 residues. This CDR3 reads CASSLERASPWETQYF. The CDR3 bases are TGTGCCAGCAGCTTGGAGAGGGCTAGTCCGTGGGAGACCCAGTACTTC.

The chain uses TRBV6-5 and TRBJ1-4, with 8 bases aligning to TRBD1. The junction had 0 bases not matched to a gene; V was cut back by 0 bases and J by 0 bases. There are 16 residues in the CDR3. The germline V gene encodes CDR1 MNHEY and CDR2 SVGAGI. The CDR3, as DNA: TGTGCCAGCAGTTACTCGGGACAGGCAACTAATGAAAAACTGTTTTTT. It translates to CASSYSGQATNEKLFF.

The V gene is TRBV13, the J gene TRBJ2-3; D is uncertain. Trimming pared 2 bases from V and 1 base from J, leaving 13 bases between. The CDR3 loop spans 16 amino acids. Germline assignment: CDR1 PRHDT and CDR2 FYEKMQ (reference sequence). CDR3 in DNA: TGTGCCAGCAGCTTATACAGTAGCTCCGGCACAGATACGCAGTATTTT. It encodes CASSLYSSSGTDTQYF. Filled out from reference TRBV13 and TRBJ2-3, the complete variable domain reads AAGVIQSPRHLIKEKRETATLKCYPIPRHDTVYWYQQGPGQDPQFLISFYEKMQSDKGSIPDRFSAQQFSDYHSELNMSSLELGDSALYFCASSLYSSSGTDTQYFGPGTRLTVL.

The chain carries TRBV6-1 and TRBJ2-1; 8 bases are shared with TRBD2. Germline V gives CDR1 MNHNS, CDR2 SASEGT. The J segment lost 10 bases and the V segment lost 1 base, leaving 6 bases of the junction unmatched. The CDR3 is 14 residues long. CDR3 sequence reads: CASSEGREAGEQFF. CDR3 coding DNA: TGTGCCAGCAGTGAAGGGCGGGAGGCAGGGGAGCAGTTCTTC.

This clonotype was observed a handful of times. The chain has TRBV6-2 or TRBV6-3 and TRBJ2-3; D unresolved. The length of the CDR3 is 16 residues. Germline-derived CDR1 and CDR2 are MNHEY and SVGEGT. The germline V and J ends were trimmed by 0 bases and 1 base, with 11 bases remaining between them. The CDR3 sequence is CASSYSWVRGTDTQYF. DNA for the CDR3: TGTGCCAGCAGTTACTCCTGGGTCCGGGGCACAGATACGCAGTATTTT.

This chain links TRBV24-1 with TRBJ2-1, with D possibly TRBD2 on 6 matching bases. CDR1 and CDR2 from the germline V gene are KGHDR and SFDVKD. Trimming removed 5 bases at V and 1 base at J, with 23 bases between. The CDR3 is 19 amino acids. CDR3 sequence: CATSAPLRAGNPSYNEQFF. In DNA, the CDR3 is TGTGCCACCAGTGCCCCCCTGAGGGCGGGAAACCCGTCCTACAATGAGCAGTTCTTC.

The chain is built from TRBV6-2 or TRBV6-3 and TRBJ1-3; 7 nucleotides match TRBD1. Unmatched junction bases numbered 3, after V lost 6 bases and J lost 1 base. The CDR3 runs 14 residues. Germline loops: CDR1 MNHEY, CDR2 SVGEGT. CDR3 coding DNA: TGTGCCAGCAGCGACAGGGCTTCTGGAAACACCATATATTTT. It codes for CASSDRASGNTIYF.

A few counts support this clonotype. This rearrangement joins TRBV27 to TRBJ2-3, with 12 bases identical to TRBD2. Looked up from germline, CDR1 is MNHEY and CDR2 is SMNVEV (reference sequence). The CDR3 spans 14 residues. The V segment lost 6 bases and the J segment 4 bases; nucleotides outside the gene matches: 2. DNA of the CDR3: TGTGCCAGCAGGACTAGCGGGAGCGCAGATACGCAGTATTTT. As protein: CASRTSGSADTQYF.

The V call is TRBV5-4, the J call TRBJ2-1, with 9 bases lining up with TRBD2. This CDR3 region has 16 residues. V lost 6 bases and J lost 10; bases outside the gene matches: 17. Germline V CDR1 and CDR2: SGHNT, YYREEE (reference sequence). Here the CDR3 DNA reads TGTGCCAGCACCAGGGGTCCTAGCGGGGATACTGACGAGCAGTTCTTC. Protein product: CASTRGPSGDTDEQFF.

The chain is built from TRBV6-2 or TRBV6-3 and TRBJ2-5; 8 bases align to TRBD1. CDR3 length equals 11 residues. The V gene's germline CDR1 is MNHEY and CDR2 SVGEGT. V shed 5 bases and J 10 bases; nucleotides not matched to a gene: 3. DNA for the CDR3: TGTGCCAGCAGTCAAGGACAGGGCCAGTACTTC. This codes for CASSQGQGQYF.

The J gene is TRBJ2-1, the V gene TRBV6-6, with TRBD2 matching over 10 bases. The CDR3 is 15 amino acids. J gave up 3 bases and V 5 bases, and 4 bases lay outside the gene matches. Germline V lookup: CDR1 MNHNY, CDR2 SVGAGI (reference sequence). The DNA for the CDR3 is TGTGCCAGCAGTCTAGCGGGAGCTGACTACAATGAGCAGTTCTTC. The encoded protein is CASSLAGADYNEQFF.